This entry lists 21 T cell receptor beta chains sequenced from one sample in a study of blood T cell repertoires in COVID-19. Profiled with immunoSEQ multiplex PCR; TCRdb holds only in-frame clones, not every one. Of 300,000 to 400,000 clones listed, 85% to 90% are singletons. Sequenced input: peripheral blood. Receptors originate from a woman aged 70-85 years with COVID-19, enrolled during active disease.

The V and J genes are TRBV4-3 and TRBJ1-1; 7 bases match TRBD1. V lost 6 bases to trimming and J lost 1 base; unmatched junction nucleotides: 2. Germline V gene lookup returns CDR1 LGHNA and CDR2 YSLEER. This CDR3 region has 13 residues. The CDR3 DNA reads TGCGCCAGCAGGGGACAGCCGAACACTGAAGCTTTCTTT. Residues: CASRGQPNTEAFF.

The chain recombines TRBV19 with TRBJ1-1; 7 positions agree with TRBD1. V was pared by 7 bases and J by 3 bases, with 8 bases of the junction left unmatched. From germline, CDR1 is LNHDA and CDR2 SQIVND (reference sequence). This CDR3 has 14 amino acids. The CDR3 bases are TGTGCCAGTACGATCACAGGGGTTGACACTGAAGCTTTCTTT. Residues: CASTITGVDTEAFF.

This chain uses TRBV5-1 with TRBJ2-3; weak D call: TRBD2 (6 bases). Germline V gene sequence: CDR1 SGHRS, CDR2 YFSETQ. The V end was cut by 4 bases, the J end by 5 bases, with 14 bases between. The CDR3 length is 14 residues. As DNA, the CDR3 is TGCGCCAGCAGCGTGGGACTTATAGTAGATACGCAGTATTTT. Translated: CASSVGLIVDTQYF.

Concerning this clone itself: This sample also contains other DNA sequences that code for the same CDR3. The V and J genes are TRBV7-2 and TRBJ2-7; TRBD2 might be the D (6 bases). The CDR3 spans 13 residues. V lost 4 bases and J 7 bases, leaving 14 bases between the germline ends. Germline V gene lookup returns CDR1 SGHTA and CDR2 FQGNSA. CDR3 sequence (DNA): TGTGCCAGCAGCTGGGACCGAGCGGGTGAGCAGTACTTC. Amino acid sequence: CASSWDRAGEQYF.

The J gene is TRBJ2-7, the V gene TRBV5-1; the match to TRBD2 covers 10 bases. V lost 2 bases and J lost 6; bases outside the gene matches: 8. The CDR3 extends over 15 amino acids. The germline gives CDR1 SGHRS, CDR2 YFSETQ. The CDR3 sequence: CASSFAPSGGFEQYF. CDR3 DNA sequence: TGCGCCAGCAGCTTTGCCCCTAGCGGGGGATTCGAGCAGTACTTC.

CDR3: CASSVGGGGYGYTF. Here the CDR3 DNA reads TGTGCCAGCAGCGTAGGAGGGGGCGGCTATGGCTACACCTTC. The chain joins TRBV9 to TRBJ1-2; 7 bases agree with TRBD1. This CDR3 is 14 amino acids long. V trimming: 0 bases; J trimming: 4 bases; junction bases outside the gene matches: 3. CDR1 and CDR2 (germline): SGDLS, YYNGEE.

The chain joins TRBV18 to TRBJ2-5, with a weak D call TRBD1 (7 bases). Trimming removed 3 bases at V and 1 base at J, with 12 bases between. The CDR3 totals 15 residues. In germline, CDR1 is KGHSH, CDR2 LQKENI. CDR3 amino acids: CASSPRRDSQETQYF. The CDR3 DNA reads as TGTGCCAGCTCACCCCGGAGGGACAGCCAAGAGACCCAGTACTTC.

The chain recombines TRBV2 with TRBJ2-1; TRBD2 matches 12 bases. CDR1 and CDR2 from the germline V gene are SNHLY and FYNNEI. The V and J ends lost 6 bases and 5 bases, in that order; junction bases with no gene match: 5. This CDR3 region has 15 residues. The CDR3 DNA follows: TGTGCCAGCAGGAAGACTAGCGGGGGTGACAATGAGCAGTTCTTC. Its translation is CASRKTSGGDNEQFF. The full variable domain, rest sourced from reference TRBV2 and TRBJ2-1, is EPEVTQTPSHQVTQMGQEVILRCVPISNHLYFYWYRQILGQKVEFLVSFYNNEISEKSEIFDDQFSVERPDGSNFTLKIRSTKLEDSAMYFCASRKTSGGDNEQFFGPGTRLTVL.

In regard to this clone: Other DNA sequences in the same sample also yield this CDR3. The chain joins TRBV9 to TRBJ1-4; D is possibly TRBD1 (5 bases). This CDR3 is 14 amino acids long. Germline assignment: CDR1 SGDLS and CDR2 YYNGEE. V gave up 0 bases and J gave up 5 bases, with 8 bases separating them. The DNA of the CDR3 is TGTGCCAGCAGCGTAGGGCAGGGCAATGAAAAACTGTTTTTT. It translates to CASSVGQGNEKLFF.

The chain recombines TRBV19 with TRBJ1-2, with 11 positions matching TRBD1. There are 16 residues in the CDR3. V gave up 4 bases and J gave up 5 bases; unmatched junction bases: 9. The germline V gene has CDR1 LNHDA and CDR2 SQIVND (reference sequence). The CDR3 protein is CASSTPGTGGTYGYTF. CDR3 DNA sequence: TGTGCCAGTAGTACCCCCGGGACAGGGGGTACTTATGGCTACACCTTC.

This chain links TRBV7-9 with TRBJ2-1; possibly TRBD2 for D (5 bases). This CDR3 is 13 amino acids long. V was trimmed by 5 bases and J by 8 bases, leaving 13 bases between them. From germline, CDR1 is SEHNR and CDR2 FQNEAQ (reference sequence). CDR3 protein: CASSPSPVHEQFF. Written as DNA, the CDR3 is TGTGCCAGCAGCCCTAGCCCCGTACATGAGCAGTTCTTC.

V usage is TRBV14 and J usage is TRBJ1-4; 7 nucleotides match TRBD1. V was clipped by 1 base and J by 7 bases; unmatched bases: 6. The CDR3 contains 15 residues. CDR1 is SGHDN and CDR2 is FVKESK in the germline V gene. The CDR3 DNA reads TGTGCCAGCAGCCAAGTGAACAGGGGTGGTGAAAAACTGTTTTTT. Amino acids: CASSQVNRGGEKLFF. The variable domain in full, completed from reference TRBV14 and TRBJ1-4, reads EAGVTQFPSHSVIEKGQTVTLRCDPISGHDNLYWYRRVMGKEIKFLLHFVKESKQDESGMPNNRFLAERTGGTYSTLKVQPAELEDSGVYFCASSQVNRGGEKLFFGSGTQLSVL.

The chain combines TRBV19 with TRBJ1-5; tentative D call: TRBD1 (5 bases). The CDR3 length is 15 residues. V was shortened by 5 bases and J by 5 bases, with 16 bases between the two germline ends. The germline V gene encodes CDR1 LNHDA and CDR2 SQIVND (reference sequence). CDR3 sequence reads: CASSSLSWGDQPQHF. As DNA, the CDR3 is TGTGCCAGTAGTTCACTCAGCTGGGGGGATCAGCCCCAGCATTTT.

The rearrangement links TRBV5-4 to TRBJ2-4; 12 bases line up with TRBD1. V lost 4 bases, J lost 8 bases, and 4 bases stayed unmatched. The germline CDR1 and CDR2 sequences are SGHNT and YYREEE (reference sequence). The CDR3 has 14 amino acids. This chain's CDR3 is CASSGTGGEDIQYF. The CDR3, as DNA: TGTGCCAGCAGCGGGACAGGGGGCGAGGACATTCAGTACTTC.

V is TRBV9 and J is TRBJ1-5; D perhaps matches TRBD1 (5 bases). CDR3 length equals 15 residues. Trimming took off 3 bases at V and 3 bases at J, with 13 bases between the two ends. The V gene's germline CDR1 is SGDLS and CDR2 YYNGEE. The CDR3 reads CASSAGGGINQPQHF. The CDR3 nucleotides are TGTGCCAGCAGCGCCGGGGGAGGGATCAATCAGCCCCAGCATTTT.

The genes are TRBV11-2 and TRBJ1-6; 9 positions match TRBD1. After removal of 5 bases from V and 6 bases from J, the junction contained 8 bases not matched to a gene. This CDR3 has 16 amino acids. Germline-derived CDR1 and CDR2 are SGHAT and FQNNGV. The CDR3 DNA is TGTGCCAGCAGCCCGGGGACAGGGAGCCCTAATTCACCCCTCCACTTT. Translated: CASSPGTGSPNSPLHF. Complete variable domain (other parts from reference TRBV11-2 and TRBJ1-6): EAGVAQSPRYKIIEKRQSVAFWCNPISGHATLYWYQQILGQGPKLLIQFQNNGVVDDSQLPKDRFSAERLKGVDSTLKIQPAKLEDSAVYLCASSPGTGSPNSPLHFGNGTRLTVT.

The V gene is TRBV24-1, the J gene TRBJ1-2; weak D call: TRBD1 (5 bases). This CDR3 contains 17 residues. Trimming removed 3 bases from V and 4 bases from J, with 20 bases in between. The germline gives CDR1 KGHDR, CDR2 SFDVKD. CDR3 sequence: CATSDPGTSDMFYGYTF. Written as DNA, the CDR3 is TGTGCCACCAGTGATCCCGGAACCTCGGACATGTTCTATGGCTACACCTTC.

The chain has TRBV27 and TRBJ2-3; possible D gene TRBD2, 5 bases. The germline V gene has CDR1 MNHEY and CDR2 SMNVEV (reference sequence). The length of the CDR3 is 15 residues. The V end was cut by 3 bases, the J end by 5 bases, with 15 bases between. The CDR3 region is CASSLDRATRDTQYF. As DNA, the CDR3 is TGTGCCAGCAGTTTGGATCGGGCCACTAGAGATACGCAGTATTTT.

The V and J genes are TRBV6-2 or TRBV6-3 and TRBJ1-5; D gene uncertain. This CDR3 has 16 amino acids. The germline V gene has CDR1 MNHEY and CDR2 SVGEGT. V was shortened by 4 bases and J by 0 bases, with 13 bases between the two germline ends. The CDR3: CASSSPRSNSNQPQHF. The CDR3 nucleotides are TGTGCCAGCAGTTCCCCCAGGTCGAATAGCAATCAGCCCCAGCATTTT.

The chain combines TRBV12-3 or TRBV12-4 with TRBJ2-1, with a possible D match to TRBD2 (6 bases). V was shortened by 6 bases and J by 3 bases, with 6 bases between the two germline ends. This CDR3 comprises 12 residues. CDR3 residues: CASRDYYNEQFF. The CDR3 DNA reads TGTGCCAGCAGGGACTACTACAATGAGCAGTTCTTC.

Notes on this clone: The CDR3 does not end in the conserved phenylalanine or tryptophan, so this is likely a read error. The DNA is left out, because the CDR3 cannot be placed on it with certainty; the CDR3 is given as TCRdb lists it. The rearrangement uses TRBV6-2 or TRBV6-3 and TRBJ2-7; the table gives TRBD2 as D, unverified against the DNA. Germline CDR1 MNHEY, CDR2 SVGEGT. The length of the CDR3 is 12 amino acids, counting both ends. The CDR3 sequence: CASSLLAGGSRP.